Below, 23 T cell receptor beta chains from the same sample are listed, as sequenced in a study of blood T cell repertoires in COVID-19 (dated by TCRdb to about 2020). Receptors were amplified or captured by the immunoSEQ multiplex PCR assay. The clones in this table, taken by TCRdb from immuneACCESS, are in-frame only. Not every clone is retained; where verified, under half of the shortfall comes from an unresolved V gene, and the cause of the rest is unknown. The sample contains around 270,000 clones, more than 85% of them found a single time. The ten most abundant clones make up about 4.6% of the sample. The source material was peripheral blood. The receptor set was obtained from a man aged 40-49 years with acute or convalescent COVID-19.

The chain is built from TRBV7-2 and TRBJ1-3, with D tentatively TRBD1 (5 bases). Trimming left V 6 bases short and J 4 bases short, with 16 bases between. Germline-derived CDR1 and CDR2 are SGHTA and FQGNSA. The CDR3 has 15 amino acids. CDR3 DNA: TGTGCCAGCAGTTCGGACGGGGCGGGGGGAAACACCATATATTTT. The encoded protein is CASSSDGAGGNTIYF.

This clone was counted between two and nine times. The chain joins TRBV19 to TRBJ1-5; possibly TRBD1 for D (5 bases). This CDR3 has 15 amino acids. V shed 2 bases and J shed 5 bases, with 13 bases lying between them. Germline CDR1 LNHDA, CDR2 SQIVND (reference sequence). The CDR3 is CASSILSLRDQPQHF. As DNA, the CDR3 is TGTGCCAGTAGTATACTTTCTCTCAGGGATCAGCCCCAGCATTTT.

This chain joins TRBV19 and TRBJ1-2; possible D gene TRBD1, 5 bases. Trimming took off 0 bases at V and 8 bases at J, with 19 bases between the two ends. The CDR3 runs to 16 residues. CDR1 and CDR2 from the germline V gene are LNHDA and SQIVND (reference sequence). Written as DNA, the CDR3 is TGTGCCAGTAGTATAGATCATTCGGGCAGGGCCAGGGGCTACACCTTC. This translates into CASSIDHSGRARGYTF.

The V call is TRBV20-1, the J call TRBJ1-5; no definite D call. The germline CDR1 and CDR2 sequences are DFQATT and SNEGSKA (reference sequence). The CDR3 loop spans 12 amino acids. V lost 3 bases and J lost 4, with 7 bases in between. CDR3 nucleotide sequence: TGCAGTGCTAGTGGCCAGAATCAGCCCCAGCATTTT. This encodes CSASGQNQPQHF.

This CDR3 reads CASSWGGAVNEKLFF. The CDR3 coding sequence is TGTGCCAGCAGCTGGGGGGGGGCAGTAAATGAAAAACTGTTTTTT. The chain joins TRBV5-4 to TRBJ1-4; a weak D match, TRBD1 (6 bases). Germline lookup yields CDR1 SGHNT and CDR2 YYREEE (reference sequence). Trimming stripped 3 bases from V and 5 bases from J, with 14 bases between. This CDR3 region has 15 residues.

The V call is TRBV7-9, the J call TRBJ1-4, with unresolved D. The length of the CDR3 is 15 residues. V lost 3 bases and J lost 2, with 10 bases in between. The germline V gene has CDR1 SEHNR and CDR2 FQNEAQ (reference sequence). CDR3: CASSLKAATNEKLFF. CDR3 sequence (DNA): TGTGCCAGCAGCTTGAAGGCGGCTACTAATGAAAAACTGTTTTTT. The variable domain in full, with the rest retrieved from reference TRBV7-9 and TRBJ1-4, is DTGVSQNPRHKITKRGQNVTFRCDPISEHNRLYWYRQTLGQGPEFLTYFQNEAQLEKSRLLSDRFSAERPKGSFSTLEIQRTEQGDSAMYLCASSLKAATNEKLFFGSGTQLSVL.

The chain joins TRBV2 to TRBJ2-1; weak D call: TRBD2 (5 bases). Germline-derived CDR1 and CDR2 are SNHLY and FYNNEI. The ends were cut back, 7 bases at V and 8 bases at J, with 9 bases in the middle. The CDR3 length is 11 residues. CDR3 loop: CASNAEDEQFF. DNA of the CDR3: TGTGCCAGCAACGCGGAGGATGAGCAGTTCTTC.

As DNA, the CDR3 is TGTGCCACCAGCACCCTCGGGGTTTTCGAGCAGTACTTC. Its protein product is CATSTLGVFEQYF. The chain combines TRBV15 with TRBJ2-7; weak D call: TRBD2 (5 bases). CDR3 length: 13 residues. V lost 4 bases to trimming and J lost 6 bases, with 13 bases between them. Germline V gene sequence: CDR1 LNHNV, CDR2 YYDKDF (reference sequence).

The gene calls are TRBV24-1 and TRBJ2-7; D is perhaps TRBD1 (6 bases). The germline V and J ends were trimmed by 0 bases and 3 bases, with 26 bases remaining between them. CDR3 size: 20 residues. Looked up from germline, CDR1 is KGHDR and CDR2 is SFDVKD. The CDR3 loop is CATSDLQILGRGKYSYEQYF. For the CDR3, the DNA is TGTGCCACCAGTGATTTGCAAATCTTAGGTAGGGGGAAGTATAGCTACGAGCAGTACTTC.

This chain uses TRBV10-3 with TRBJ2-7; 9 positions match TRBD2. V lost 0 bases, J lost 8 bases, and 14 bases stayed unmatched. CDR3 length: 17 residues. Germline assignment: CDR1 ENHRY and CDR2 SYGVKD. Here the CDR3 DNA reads TGTGCCATCAGTGAGTCGTGGGTTGGCGGGAGGGGAACTAAGCAGTACTTC. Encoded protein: CAISESWVGGRGTKQYF.

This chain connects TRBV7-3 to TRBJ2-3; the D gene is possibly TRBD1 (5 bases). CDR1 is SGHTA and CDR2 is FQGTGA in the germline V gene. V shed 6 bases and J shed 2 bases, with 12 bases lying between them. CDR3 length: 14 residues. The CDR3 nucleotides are TGTGCCAGCAGGTGGGGCAGTACCACAGATACGCAGTATTTT. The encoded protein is CASRWGSTTDTQYF. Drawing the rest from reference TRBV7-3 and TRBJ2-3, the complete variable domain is GAGVSQTPSNKVTEKGKYVELRCDPISGHTALYWYRQSLGQGPEFLIYFQGTGAADDSGLPNDRFFAVRPEGSVSTLKIQRTERGDSAVYLCASRWGSTTDTQYFGPGTRLTVL.

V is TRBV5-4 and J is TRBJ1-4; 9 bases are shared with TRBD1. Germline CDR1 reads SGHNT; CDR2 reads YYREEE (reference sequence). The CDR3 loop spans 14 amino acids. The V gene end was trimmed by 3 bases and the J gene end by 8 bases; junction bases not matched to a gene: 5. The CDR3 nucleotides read TGTGCCAGCAGCTCGGGACAGGGATCGGAAAAACTGTTTTTT. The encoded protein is CASSSGQGSEKLFF.

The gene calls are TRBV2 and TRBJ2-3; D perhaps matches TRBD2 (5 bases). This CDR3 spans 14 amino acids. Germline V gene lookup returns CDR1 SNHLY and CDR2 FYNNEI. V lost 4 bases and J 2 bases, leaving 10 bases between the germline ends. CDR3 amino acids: CASSGWRSTDTQYF. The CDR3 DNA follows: TGTGCCAGCAGTGGTTGGAGGTCCACAGATACGCAGTATTTT.

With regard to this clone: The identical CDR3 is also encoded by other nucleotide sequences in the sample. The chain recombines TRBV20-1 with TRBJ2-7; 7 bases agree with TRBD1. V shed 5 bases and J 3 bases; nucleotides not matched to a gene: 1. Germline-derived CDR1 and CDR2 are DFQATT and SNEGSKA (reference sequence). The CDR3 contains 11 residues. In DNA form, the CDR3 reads TGCAGTGCTCGGGACAGCTACGAGCAGTACTTC. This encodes CSARDSYEQYF.

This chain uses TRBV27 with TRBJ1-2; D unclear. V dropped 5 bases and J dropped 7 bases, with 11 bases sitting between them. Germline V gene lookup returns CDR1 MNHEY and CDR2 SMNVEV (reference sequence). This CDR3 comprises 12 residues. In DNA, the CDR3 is TGTGCCAGCAGTCCCGACTCCGGTGGCTACACCTTC. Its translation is CASSPDSGGYTF.

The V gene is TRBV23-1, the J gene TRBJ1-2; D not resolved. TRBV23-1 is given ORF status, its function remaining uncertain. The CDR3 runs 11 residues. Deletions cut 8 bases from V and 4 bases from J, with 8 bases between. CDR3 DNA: TGCGCCAGCCCTCTCTCCTATGGCTACACCTTC. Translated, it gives CASPLSYGYTF.

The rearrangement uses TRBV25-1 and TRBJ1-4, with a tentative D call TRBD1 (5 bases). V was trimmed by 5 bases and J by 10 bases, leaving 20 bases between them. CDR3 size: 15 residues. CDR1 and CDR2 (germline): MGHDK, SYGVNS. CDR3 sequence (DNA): TGTGCCAGCAGTCACCTTGGAACAGGCCCCGTAAAACTGTTTTTT. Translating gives CASSHLGTGPVKLFF. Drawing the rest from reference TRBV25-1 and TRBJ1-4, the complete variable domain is EADIYQTPRYLVIGTGKKITLECSQTMGHDKMYWYQQDPGMELHLIHYSYGVNSTEKGDLSSESTVSRIRTEHFPLTLESARPSHTSQYLCASSHLGTGPVKLFFGSGTQLSVL.

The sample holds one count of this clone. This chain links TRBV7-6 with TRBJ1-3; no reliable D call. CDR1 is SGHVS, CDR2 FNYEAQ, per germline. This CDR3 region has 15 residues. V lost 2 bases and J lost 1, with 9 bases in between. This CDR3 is CASSLFGVSGNTIYF. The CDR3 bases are TGTGCCAGCAGCTTATTCGGTGTATCTGGAAACACCATATATTTT.

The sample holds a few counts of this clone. CDR3 amino acids: CASSLDTYTEAFF. The DNA for the CDR3 is TGTGCCAGTAGTTTGGACACTTACACTGAAGCTTTCTTT. The gene calls are TRBV19 and TRBJ1-1; tentatively, D is TRBD1 (5 bases). V shed 5 bases and J shed 3 bases, with 10 bases lying between them. The CDR3 extends over 13 amino acids. CDR1 is LNHDA and CDR2 is SQIVND in the germline V gene (reference sequence). The full variable domain, completed using reference TRBV19 and TRBJ1-1, is DGGITQSPKYLFRKEGQNVTLSCEQNLNHDAMYWYRQDPGQGLRLIYYSQIVNDFQKGDIAEGYSVSREKKESFPLTVTSAQKNPTAFYLCASSLDTYTEAFFGQGTRLTVV.

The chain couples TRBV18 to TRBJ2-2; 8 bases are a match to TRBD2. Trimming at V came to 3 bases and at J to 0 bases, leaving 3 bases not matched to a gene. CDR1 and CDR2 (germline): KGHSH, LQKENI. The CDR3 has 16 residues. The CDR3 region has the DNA TGTGCCAGCTCACCTAGCGGGGCCTCGAACACCGGGGAGCTGTTTTTT. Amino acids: CASSPSGASNTGELFF.

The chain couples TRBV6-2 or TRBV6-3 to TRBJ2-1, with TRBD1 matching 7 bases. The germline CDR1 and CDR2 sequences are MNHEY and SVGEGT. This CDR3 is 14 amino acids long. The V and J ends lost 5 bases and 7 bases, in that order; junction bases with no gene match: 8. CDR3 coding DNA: TGTGCCAGCAGTCGCGAGGGGGCGGAAAATGAGCAGTTCTTC. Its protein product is CASSREGAENEQFF.

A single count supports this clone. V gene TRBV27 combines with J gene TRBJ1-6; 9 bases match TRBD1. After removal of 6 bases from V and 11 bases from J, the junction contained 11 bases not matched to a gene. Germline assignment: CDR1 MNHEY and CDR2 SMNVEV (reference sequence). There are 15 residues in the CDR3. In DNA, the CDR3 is TGTGCCAGCAGAGGGGGACAGGGTTTCTCCGCACCCCTCCACTTT. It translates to CASRGGQGFSAPLHF.

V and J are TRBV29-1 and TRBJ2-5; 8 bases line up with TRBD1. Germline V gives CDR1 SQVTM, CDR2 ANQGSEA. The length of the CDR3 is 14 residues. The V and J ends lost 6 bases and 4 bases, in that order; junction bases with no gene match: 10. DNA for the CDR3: TGCAGCGTCCGCCGGACAGGGAGAACAGAGACCCAGTACTTC. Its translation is CSVRRTGRTETQYF.